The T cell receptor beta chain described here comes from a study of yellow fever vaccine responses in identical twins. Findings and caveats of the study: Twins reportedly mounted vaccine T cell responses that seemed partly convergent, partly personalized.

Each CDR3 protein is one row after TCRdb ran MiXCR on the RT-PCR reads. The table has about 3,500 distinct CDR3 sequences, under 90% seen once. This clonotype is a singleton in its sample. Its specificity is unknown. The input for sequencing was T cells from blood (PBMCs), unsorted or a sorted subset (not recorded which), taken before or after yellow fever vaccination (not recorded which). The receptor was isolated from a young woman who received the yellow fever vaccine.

CDR3 DNA sequence: TGTGCCAGCAGCTTGGCGGCAGCCTCTGGAAACACCATATATTTT. Translation gives CASSLAAASGNTIYF. The chain carries TRBV5-4 and TRBJ1-3; D unresolved. CDR3 size: 15 residues. Per the germline V gene, CDR1 is SGHNT and CDR2 is YYREEE (reference sequence). V shed 0 bases and J shed 0 bases, with 7 bases lying between them.